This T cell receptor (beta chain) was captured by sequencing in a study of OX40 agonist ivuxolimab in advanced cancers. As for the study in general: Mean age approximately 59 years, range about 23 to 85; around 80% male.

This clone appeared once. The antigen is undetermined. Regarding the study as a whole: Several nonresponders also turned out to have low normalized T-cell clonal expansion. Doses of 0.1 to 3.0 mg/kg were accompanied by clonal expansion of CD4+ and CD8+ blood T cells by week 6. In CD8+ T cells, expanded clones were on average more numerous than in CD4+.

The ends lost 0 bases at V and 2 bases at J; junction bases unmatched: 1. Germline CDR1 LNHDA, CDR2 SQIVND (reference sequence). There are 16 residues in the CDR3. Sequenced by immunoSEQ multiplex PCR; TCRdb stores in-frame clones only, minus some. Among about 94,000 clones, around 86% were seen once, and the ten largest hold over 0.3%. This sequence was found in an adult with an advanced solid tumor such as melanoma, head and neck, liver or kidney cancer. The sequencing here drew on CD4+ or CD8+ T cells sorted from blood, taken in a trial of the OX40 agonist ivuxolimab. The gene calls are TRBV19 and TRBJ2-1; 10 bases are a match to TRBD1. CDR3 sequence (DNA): TGTGCCAGTAGTATAGATGGGACAGGGGCCTACAATGAGCAGTTCTTC. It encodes CASSIDGTGAYNEQFF.